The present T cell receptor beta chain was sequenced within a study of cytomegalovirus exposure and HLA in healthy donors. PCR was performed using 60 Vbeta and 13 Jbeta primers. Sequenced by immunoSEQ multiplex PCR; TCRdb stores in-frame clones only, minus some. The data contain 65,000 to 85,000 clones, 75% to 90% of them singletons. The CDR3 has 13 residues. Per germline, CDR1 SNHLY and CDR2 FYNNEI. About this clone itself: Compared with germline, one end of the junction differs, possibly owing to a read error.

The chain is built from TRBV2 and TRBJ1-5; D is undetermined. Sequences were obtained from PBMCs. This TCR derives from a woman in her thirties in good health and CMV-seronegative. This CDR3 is CASRQGSDQPQHF. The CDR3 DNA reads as TGTGCCAGCAGGCAAGGTAGCGATCAGCCCCAGCATTTT.